These T cell receptor beta chains were read from a single sample in a study of T cells in Graves' hyperthyroidism and ophthalmopathy. TCRdb redid the calling of the multiplex PCR reads with MiXCR, one entry per CDR3 protein. The profile covers about 370,000 distinct CDR3 sequences, with nearly 15% appearing a single time and about 21% taken by the ten largest. Sequences were obtained from blood. These receptor sequences come from a woman aged 55-70 years with Graves' ophthalmopathy. Each CDR3 is given with its conserved first and last residue. Fields, in order: D gene, clone size, V gene, J gene, CDR3 DNA, CDR3 protein. A D gene is named only where the DNA matches it firmly. A row's size may be missing; if present it is once, few, many or a size class.

D gene: TRBD2
clone size: many
V gene: TRBV7-3
J gene: TRBJ2-3
CDR3 DNA: TGTGCCAGCAGCTTAGACCCCACGGGACTAGACACAGATACGCAGTATTTT
CDR3 protein: CASSLDPTGLDTDTQYF

D gene: TRBD2
clone size: many
V gene: TRBV28
J gene: TRBJ2-3
CDR3 DNA: TGTGCCAGCAGTTTCGGGACTAATATAGATACGCAGTATTTT
CDR3 protein: CASSFGTNIDTQYF

D gene: .
clone size: .
V gene: TRBV30
J gene: TRBJ2-4
CDR3 DNA: TGTGCCTGGACCGTTACCGGTACTTCGAACATTCAGTACTTC
CDR3 protein: CAWTVTGTSNIQYF

D gene: .
clone size: many
V gene: TRBV12-3/TRBV12-4
J gene: TRBJ2-7
CDR3 DNA: TGTGCCAGCAGTCCCGGGGACGATCCCTACGAGCAGTACTTC
CDR3 protein: CASSPGDDPYEQYF

D gene: .
clone size: few
V gene: TRBV5-4
J gene: TRBJ2-6
CDR3 DNA: TGTGCCAGCAGCTTCCCGACGGGCTCTGGGGCCAACGTCCTGACTTTC
CDR3 protein: CASSFPTGSGANVLTF

D gene: .
clone size: .
V gene: TRBV4-2
J gene: TRBJ1-5
CDR3 DNA: TGTGCCAGCAGCCGCCGTGATGGCCAGCCCCAGCATTTT
CDR3 protein: CASSRRDGQPQHF

D gene: TRBD2
clone size: many
V gene: TRBV24-1
J gene: TRBJ2-3
CDR3 DNA: TGTGCCACCAGTGTAAGCGGGAGGGGCACAGATACGCAGTATTTT
CDR3 protein: CATSVSGRGTDTQYF

D gene: TRBD2
clone size: many
V gene: TRBV12-3/TRBV12-4
J gene: TRBJ2-7
CDR3 DNA: TGTGCCAGCAGTCGACAAAAAGGACTAGCGGGAGGGGACGAGCAGTACTTC
CDR3 protein: CASSRQKGLAGGDEQYF

D gene: TRBD1
clone size: many
V gene: TRBV2
J gene: TRBJ1-5
CDR3 DNA: TGTGCCAGCAGTGGGACAGGCCGACAACAGCCCCAGCATTTT
CDR3 protein: CASSGTGRQQPQHF

D gene: .
clone size: many
V gene: TRBV2
J gene: TRBJ2-2
CDR3 DNA: TGTGCCAGCAAAGGGGCCGGGGAGCTGTTTTTT
CDR3 protein: CASKGAGELFF

D gene: .
clone size: few
V gene: TRBV30
J gene: TRBJ1-6
CDR3 DNA: TGTGCCTGGAGGACCGGGACACTAAACTCACCCCTCCACTTT
CDR3 protein: CAWRTGTLNSPLHF

D gene: TRBD2
clone size: .
V gene: TRBV29-1
J gene: TRBJ2-7
CDR3 DNA: TGCAGCGTTGGTGGGAGGGGAACCTACGAGCAGTACTTC
CDR3 protein: CSVGGRGTYEQYF

D gene: .
clone size: many
V gene: TRBV5-1
J gene: TRBJ1-1
CDR3 DNA: TGCGCCAGCAGCCCCATGTCGGGCACTGAAGCTTTCTTT
CDR3 protein: CASSPMSGTEAFF

D gene: TRBD1
clone size: many
V gene: TRBV5-5
J gene: TRBJ1-2
CDR3 DNA: TGTGCCAGCAGCTTGACGGGACAGGGGTACTATGGCTACACCTTC
CDR3 protein: CASSLTGQGYYGYTF

D gene: .
clone size: many
V gene: TRBV4-1
J gene: TRBJ2-1
CDR3 DNA: TGCGCCAGCAGCCAAGTTGCCAGTCCCAATGAGCAGTTCTTC
CDR3 protein: CASSQVASPNEQFF

D gene: TRBD2
clone size: many
V gene: TRBV20-1
J gene: TRBJ2-7
CDR3 DNA: TGCAGTGCTAGTTTTGGACTAGCGGGAGATCACGAGCAGTACTTC
CDR3 protein: CSASFGLAGDHEQYF

D gene: .
clone size: .
V gene: TRBV27
J gene: TRBJ1-4
CDR3 DNA: TGTGCCAGCAGCTCGAGACGGAGGGGGGAAAAACTGTTTTTT
CDR3 protein: CASSSRRRGEKLFF

D gene: TRBD1
clone size: many
V gene: TRBV5-1
J gene: TRBJ1-1
CDR3 DNA: TGCGCCAGCAGCCGGGACAGGGGTGGAACTGAAGCTTTCTTT
CDR3 protein: CASSRDRGGTEAFF

D gene: TRBD2
clone size: .
V gene: TRBV28
J gene: TRBJ2-7
CDR3 DNA: TGTGCCAGCAGTTTAGGGGCTAGCGGGGCCTCCTACGAGCAGTACTTC
CDR3 protein: CASSLGASGASYEQYF

D gene: TRBD2
clone size: many
V gene: TRBV29-1
J gene: TRBJ2-1
CDR3 DNA: TGCAGCGTGGCTGGGACTAGCAAATTCAATGAGCAGTTCTTC
CDR3 protein: CSVAGTSKFNEQFF

D gene: .
clone size: many
V gene: TRBV12-3/TRBV12-4
J gene: TRBJ2-2
CDR3 DNA: TGTGCCAGCAGTTTCTCGGGATCGCTCCCCGGGGAGCTGTTTTTT
CDR3 protein: CASSFSGSLPGELFF

D gene: .
clone size: .
V gene: TRBV19
J gene: TRBJ2-2
CDR3 DNA: TGTGCCAGTAGTATATGGCGGGACACTTACACCGGGGAGCTGTTTTTT
CDR3 protein: CASSIWRDTYTGELFF